Shown below are 25 T cell receptor beta chains from a single sample sequenced in a study of cytomegalovirus exposure and HLA in healthy donors. The primer mix had 60 Vbeta and 13 Jbeta primers. The protocol was immunoSEQ multiplex PCR, while the TCRdb copy is restricted to in-frame clones and leaves out a portion. The data show some 130,000 clones, 82% seen once. Specimen: PBMCs. The source is a male donor in good health and CMV-seropositive.

This sequence joins TRBV6-4 and TRBJ2-2, with D possibly TRBD2 on 6 matching bases. This CDR3 is built from 16 residues. Germline loops: CDR1 MRHNA, CDR2 SNTAGT. The V gene lost 5 bases and the J gene lost 6 bases, with 19 bases spanning the gap. The CDR3 DNA sequence: TGTGCCAGCAGTCCCACAACCCCCCGGGGGTCCGGGGAGCTGTTTTTT. This translates into CASSPTTPRGSGELFF.

The V and J genes are TRBV7-2 and TRBJ1-1, with 7 bases aligning to TRBD1. From germline, CDR1 is SGHTA and CDR2 FQGNSA. V dropped 3 bases and J dropped 3; count of bases not matched to a gene: 4. The CDR3 has 14 residues. CDR3 bases: TGTGCCAGCAGCTTTACAGGGGAGTACACTGAAGCTTTCTTT. Translating it yields CASSFTGEYTEAFF.

The gene calls are TRBV10-3 and TRBJ1-1; TRBD1 might be the D (5 bases). Germline V gives CDR1 ENHRY, CDR2 SYGVKD. V was pared by 1 base and J by 1 base, with 10 bases between. The CDR3 totals 15 residues. CDR3 residues: CAISEWGERNTEAFF. CDR3 DNA sequence: TGTGCCATCAGTGAGTGGGGGGAGAGGAACACTGAAGCTTTCTTT.

The chain combines TRBV25-1 with TRBJ2-5, with a weak D call TRBD2 (5 bases). V was shortened by 5 bases and J by 1 base, with 8 bases between the two germline ends. The CDR3 loop spans 13 amino acids. Germline CDR1 and CDR2: MGHDK and SYGVNS. The CDR3: CASSQAGQETQYF. The CDR3 nucleotides are TGTGCCAGCAGTCAGGCGGGCCAAGAGACCCAGTACTTC.

V is TRBV27 and J is TRBJ2-1, with D perhaps TRBD1 (6 bases). Per the germline V gene, CDR1 is MNHEY and CDR2 is SMNVEV (reference sequence). Trimming left V 4 bases short and J 4 bases short, with 14 bases between. This CDR3 is built from 15 residues. CDR3: CASSSLPGEYNEQFF. Written as DNA, the CDR3 is TGTGCCAGCAGTTCTCTTCCAGGGGAATACAATGAGCAGTTCTTC.

V usage is TRBV30 and J usage is TRBJ1-3, with D uncertain. The CDR3 length is 12 residues. Trimming shortened V by 3 bases and J by 0 bases, and 3 bases separated the two germline ends. Germline loops: CDR1 GTSNPN, CDR2 SVGIG (reference sequence). The CDR3 DNA sequence: TGTGCCTGGAGGTACTCTGGAAACACCATATATTTT. As protein: CAWRYSGNTIYF.

This chain links TRBV7-2 with TRBJ2-1; 7 bases line up with TRBD2. Per germline, CDR1 SGHTA and CDR2 FQGNSA. The CDR3 consists of 15 residues. The junction had 8 bases not matched to a gene; V was cut back by 1 base and J by 8 bases. The CDR3 coding sequence is TGTGCCAGCAGCTTAGGGGCGGGAGAGTTTGATGAGCAGTTCTTC. Protein product: CASSLGAGEFDEQFF. The variable domain in full, with the rest retrieved from reference TRBV7-2 and TRBJ2-1, is GAGVSQSPSNKVTEKGKDVELRCDPISGHTALYWYRQSLGQGLEFLIYFQGNSAPDKSGLPSDRFSAERTGGSVSTLTIQRTQQEDSAVYLCASSLGAGEFDEQFFGPGTRLTVL.

Within the sample, this clone is medium-sized. V is TRBV4-3 and J is TRBJ2-6, with D maybe TRBD1 (5 bases). Germline loops: CDR1 LGHNA, CDR2 YSLEER. CDR3 size: 19 residues. V was shortened by 1 base and J by 0 bases, with 16 bases between the two germline ends. The CDR3 here is CASSQGLTEIHSGANVLTF. For the CDR3, the DNA is TGCGCCAGCAGCCAAGGTCTGACAGAGATCCACTCTGGGGCCAACGTCCTGACTTTC.

V and J are TRBV7-3 and TRBJ2-7; tentatively, D is TRBD1 (6 bases). V lost 4 bases and J lost 6, with 19 bases in between. CDR3 length: 15 amino acids. Germline CDR1 is SGHTA and CDR2 is FQGTGA. The CDR3 loop is CASSSQGQGRTEQYF. The DNA for the CDR3 is TGTGCCAGCAGCTCCCAGGGGCAGGGCCGGACCGAGCAGTACTTC.

The V gene is TRBV30, the J gene TRBJ2-7; possible D gene TRBD2, 5 bases. V was cut by 2 bases and J by 3 bases, with 8 bases left in between. The CDR3 contains 12 residues. Per the germline V gene, CDR1 is GTSNPN and CDR2 is SVGIG (reference sequence). This CDR3 reads CAWSWTFYEQYF. DNA for the CDR3: TGTGCCTGGAGTTGGACTTTCTACGAGCAGTACTTC.

The chain joins TRBV27 to TRBJ1-3; D not resolved. Germline V gene data show CDR1 as MNHEY and CDR2 as SMNVEV (reference sequence). The CDR3 covers 14 residues. V lost 2 bases and J lost 2, with 7 bases in between. The CDR3, as DNA: TGTGCCAGCAGTTTACGGAGGGCTGGAAACACCATATATTTT. Translated, it gives CASSLRRAGNTIYF.

This chain links TRBV11-2 with TRBJ2-2, with TRBD2 matching 9 bases. CDR1 is SGHAT and CDR2 is FQNNGV in the germline V gene. The CDR3 spans 18 residues. V was pared by 0 bases and J by 1 base, with 6 bases of the junction left unmatched. In DNA, the CDR3 is TGTGCCAGCAGCTTAGATCCCCTACTAGCGGGGAACACCGGGGAGCTGTTTTTT. Translated, it gives CASSLDPLLAGNTGELFF.

The V gene is TRBV27, the J gene TRBJ2-1, with 8 positions matching TRBD2. This CDR3 contains 16 residues. Germline-derived CDR1 and CDR2 are MNHEY and SMNVEV (reference sequence). The V segment lost 0 bases and the J segment 4 bases; nucleotides outside the gene matches: 5. The CDR3 DNA is TGTGCCAGCAGTTTATCCGGGGGGGCAACTTACAATGAGCAGTTCTTC. Encoded protein: CASSLSGGATYNEQFF.

The chain carries TRBV15 and TRBJ2-5, with 7 bases identical to TRBD1. J lost 5 bases, V lost 8 bases, and 14 bases had no gene match. Germline assignment: CDR1 LNHNV and CDR2 YYDKDF (reference sequence). The CDR3 is 15 amino acids. CDR3 coding DNA: TGTGCCACCCAGGCACGGGGACAGTCCAGGGAGACCCAGTACTTC. Encoded protein: CATQARGQSRETQYF.

V and J are TRBV9 and TRBJ2-6; D is uncertain. The CDR3 is 15 amino acids. CDR1 is SGDLS, CDR2 YYNGEE, per germline. The V gene lost 0 bases and the J gene lost 0 bases, with 4 bases spanning the gap. The CDR3 nucleotides read TGTGCCAGCAGCGTAGACATCTCTGGGGCCAACGTCCTGACTTTC. Protein: CASSVDISGANVLTF.

This clone occurred a few times. V is TRBV2 and J is TRBJ2-7; 11 positions agree with TRBD2. The CDR3 runs to 15 residues. After removal of 3 bases from V and 4 bases from J, the junction contained 5 bases not matched to a gene. Germline lookup yields CDR1 SNHLY and CDR2 FYNNEI. CDR3 in amino acids: CASSEVAGGSYEQYF. The CDR3 DNA is TGTGCCAGCAGTGAGGTAGCGGGAGGGTCGTACGAGCAGTACTTC.

CDR3 amino acids: CASSIRTDRGYGYTF. The CDR3 DNA follows: TGTGCCAGCAGTATACGAACGGACAGGGGCTATGGCTACACCTTC. V and J are TRBV28 and TRBJ1-2, with 9 bases lining up with TRBD1. The CDR3 is 15 amino acids. Germline V CDR1 and CDR2: MDHEN, SYDVKM. Losses at the gene ends were 5 bases for V and 4 bases for J; bases not matched to a gene: 8.

This clone came up once. The rearrangement joins TRBV11-3 to TRBJ2-1; D is unresolved. This CDR3 spans 14 amino acids. Trimming removed 2 bases at V and 5 bases at J, with 10 bases between. The germline gives CDR1 SGHNT, CDR2 YENEEA. The DNA for the CDR3 is TGTGCCAGCAGCTTAAATAGCTGGAACAATGAGCAGTTCTTC. Residues: CASSLNSWNNEQFF.

This clone was picked up a small number of times. J is TRBJ2-5 and V is TRBV4-3; a weak D match, TRBD1 (5 bases). V gave up 0 bases and J gave up 1 base, with 12 bases separating them. This CDR3 has 16 amino acids. CDR1 and CDR2 from the germline V gene are LGHNA and YSLEER. The chain's CDR3 is CASSQDLGQGQETQYF. The CDR3 DNA reads TGCGCCAGCAGCCAAGATTTAGGGCAGGGCCAAGAGACCCAGTACTTC.

This chain connects TRBV14 to TRBJ1-2; D remains ambiguous. V was trimmed by 0 bases and J by 8 bases, leaving 10 bases between them. The CDR3 covers 13 residues. Germline CDR1 and CDR2: SGHDN and FVKESK. CDR3: CASSQDRGLGYTF. The CDR3 DNA is TGTGCCAGCAGCCAAGATCGAGGATTGGGCTACACCTTC. The complete variable domain, with remaining parts taken from reference TRBV14 and TRBJ1-2, reads EAGVTQFPSHSVIEKGQTVTLRCDPISGHDNLYWYRRVMGKEIKFLLHFVKESKQDESGMPNNRFLAERTGGTYSTLKVQPAELEDSGVYFCASSQDRGLGYTFGSGTRLTVV.

The chain links TRBV11-3 to TRBJ2-7; the D gene is possibly TRBD2 (6 bases). The germline gives CDR1 SGHNT, CDR2 YENEEA. This CDR3 is built from 14 residues. The V gene lost 4 bases and the J gene lost 3 bases, with 13 bases spanning the gap. CDR3 DNA sequence: TGTGCCAGCAGCTCCCGAGGGACTCTCTACGAGCAGTACTTC. This sequence encodes CASSSRGTLYEQYF.

This clone was picked up a small number of times. This sequence joins TRBV4-1 and TRBJ2-3; 10 bases line up with TRBD2. The V and J ends lost 6 bases and 0 bases, in that order; junction bases with no gene match: 3. From germline, CDR1 is MGHRA and CDR2 YSYEKL. This CDR3 region has 15 residues. The CDR3 loop reads CASRGLARSTDTQYF. Written as DNA, the CDR3 is TGCGCCAGCAGGGGACTAGCGAGGAGCACAGATACGCAGTATTTT.

The chain joins TRBV27 to TRBJ2-1; 9 nucleotides line up with TRBD1. From germline, CDR1 is MNHEY and CDR2 SMNVEV (reference sequence). The CDR3 length is 16 residues. The V gene end was trimmed by 5 bases and the J gene end by 9 bases; junction bases not matched to a gene: 14. The CDR3 bases are TGTGCCAGCAGTCCTCCCCCCTCCGACAGGGGGAGTGAGCAGTTCTTC. It codes for CASSPPPSDRGSEQFF.

The J gene is TRBJ2-1, the V gene TRBV11-3, with 14 bases matching TRBD2. The CDR3 contains 15 residues. Germline V lookup: CDR1 SGHNT, CDR2 YENEEA. V lost 5 bases, J lost 10 bases, and 7 bases stayed unmatched. The DNA of the CDR3 is TGTGCCAGCAGCCGCGGGACTAGCGGGAGAAGCGAGCAGTTCTTC. It translates to CASSRGTSGRSEQFF.

The rearrangement links TRBV5-6 to TRBJ2-5; maybe TRBD2 (5 bases). The germline gives CDR1 SGHDT, CDR2 YYEEEE. This CDR3 has 15 amino acids. The V end was cut by 1 base, the J end by 1 base, with 11 bases between. The CDR3 loop is CASSLQAGGQETQYF. The DNA of the CDR3 is TGTGCCAGCAGCTTGCAGGCGGGCGGCCAAGAGACCCAGTACTTC.